The rows below give T cell receptor beta chains drawn from one sample of a study of OX40 agonist ivuxolimab in advanced cancers. The assay was immunoSEQ multiplex PCR, and TCRdb's table has in-frame clones only and misses some. The sample lists fewer than 30,000 clones; 65% to 90% were seen once. The source material was CD4+ or CD8+ T cells sorted from blood, sampled in a trial of the OX40 agonist ivuxolimab. These receptors came from an adult with an advanced solid tumor such as melanoma, head and neck, liver or kidney cancer. The CDR3 runs from the conserved cysteine through the conserved F or W. The order of the fields is J gene, V gene, D gene, clone size, CDR3 DNA, CDR3 protein. The D gene is left open where the match is weak. Clone size is stated in some rows and not others, as once, few, many or a class when expanded.

TRBJ1-2,TRBV19,-,once,TGTGCCAGTACTACCCCCGGTGGATCTAACTATGGCTACACCTTC,CASTTPGGSNYGYTF
TRBJ2-5,TRBV7-6,-,-,TGTGCCAGCAGCTCACCAGGGGGGCTAGAGACCCAGTACTTC,CASSSPGGLETQYF
TRBJ1-5,TRBV19,-,few,TGTGCCACCTTAGACGCAGGGTATAGCAATCAGCCCCAGCATTTT,CATLDAGYSNQPQHF
TRBJ2-7,TRBV28,-,-,TGTGCCAGCAGCCTTAAGGGGTACAGGTCCTACGAGCAGTACTTC,CASSLKGYRSYEQYF
TRBJ2-7,TRBV7-2,-,-,TGTGCCAGCAGCTTATTTGCCCCCTACGAGCAGTACTTC,CASSLFAPYEQYF
TRBJ2-1,TRBV29-1,-,-,TGCAGCGCCGAGGGGCTCCCCAATGAGCAGTTCTTC,CSAEGLPNEQFF
TRBJ1-2,TRBV14,TRBD1,-,TGTGCCAGCAGCCATCTAATAACAGGGGGACCCTATGGCTACACCTTC,CASSHLITGGPYGYTF
TRBJ1-6,TRBV27,TRBD1,-,TGTGCCAGCAGTTTACTTGGACAGGGTTCACCCCTCCACTTT,CASSLLGQGSPLHF
TRBJ2-1,TRBV6-5,TRBD1,-,TGTGCCAGCACTATGACAGGGGGCCATGAGCAGTTCTTC,CASTMTGGHEQFF
TRBJ2-7,TRBV5-4,-,-,TGTGCCAGCAGCGGGGGGAGCGAGCAGTACTTC,CASSGGSEQYF
TRBJ1-6,TRBV30,-,-,TGTGCCTGGAGTGTAGGAGGACCCCTCCACTTT,CAWSVGGPLHF
TRBJ2-7,TRBV28,-,once,TGTGCCAGCACCTTTTCCTCCTACGAGCAGTACTTC,CASTFSSYEQYF
TRBJ2-1,TRBV7-3,-,-,TGTGCCAGCAGCTTATACACCTACAATGAGCAGTTCTTC,CASSLYTYNEQFF
TRBJ2-1,TRBV5-1,TRBD1,-,TGCGCCAGCAGCTTGGATCCCAGGGGGACGATCAATGAGCAGTTCTTC,CASSLDPRGTINEQFF
TRBJ1-3,TRBV10-3,-,-,TGTGCCATCAGATCGTCGGACAGACGGCGCTCTGGAAACACCATATATTTT,CAIRSSDRRRSGNTIYF
TRBJ2-7,TRBV11-2,-,-,TGTGCCAGCAGTTTGGACGTAGGAGCTTACGAGCAGTACTTC,CASSLDVGAYEQYF
TRBJ1-2,TRBV7-2,-,-,TGTGCCAGCAGCTTAGAAGGGGCTGGCCCCCGCGGCTACACCTTC,CASSLEGAGPRGYTF